The table lists the clone carrying this T cell receptor (beta chain) with a few counts. Its antigen is unknown. Template switching introduced a universal primer site, and the cDNA bore unique molecular identifiers. TCRdb recomputed calls from the 5' RACE reads with MiXCR, one row per CDR3 protein. The repertoire holds more than 400,000 distinct CDR3 sequences, with approximately 14% as singletons. The data were taken from a study of identical twins. Per the germline V gene, CDR1 is LGHDT and CDR2 is YNNKEL (reference sequence). CDR3 length equals 13 residues. The V end lost 0 bases, the J end lost 6 bases, and 5 bases lay between the germline ends. Study outcomes and limitations: Excess twin sharing in beta out-of-frame sequences was weaker. Abundant beta clonotypes from cord blood bore fewer insertions; memory repertoires lacked this pattern.

These data were also filed under a second study, of yellow fever vaccine responses in identical twins.

Sequencing was performed on CD4+ T cells sorted from blood. The gene calls are TRBV3-1 and TRBJ2-2; a weak D match, TRBD2 (5 bases). The sequence was obtained from a woman between 18 and 29 years old in good health. Here the CDR3 reads CASSQELAGELFF. The CDR3 region has the DNA TGTGCCAGCAGCCAAGAACTAGCCGGGGAGCTGTTTTTT.